The 15 T cell receptor beta chains listed next were all sequenced from one sample in a study of blood T cell repertoires in COVID-19. Only in-frame clones appear in the TCRdb table, and some are missing; sequencing was by immunoSEQ multiplex PCR. Of around 280,000 clones listed, around nine tenths are singletons. The specimen sequenced was peripheral blood. The receptor set was obtained from a woman aged 25-40 years with COVID-19, enrolled during active disease.

This clone has a single count. V gene TRBV3-1 (or the pseudogene TRBV3-2) combines with J gene TRBJ1-2, with D possibly matching TRBD1 (6 bases). V was pared by 0 bases and J by 6 bases, with 11 bases between. Germline CDR1 and CDR2: LGHDT and YNNKEL (reference sequence). The length of the CDR3 is 14 residues. CDR3 loop: CASSQDRTEDGYTF. The DNA for the CDR3 is TGTGCCAGCAGCCAAGATCGGACAGAAGATGGCTACACCTTC.

This clone has just one count. CDR3 amino acids: CAISEFREGGYTF. CDR3 bases: TGTGCCATCAGTGAGTTCCGGGAAGGAGGCTACACCTTC. This chain uses TRBV10-3 with TRBJ1-2; D unclear. Germline CDR1 and CDR2: ENHRY and SYGVKD. V was pared by 1 base and J by 8 bases, with 11 bases between. The CDR3 is made up of 13 amino acids.

The rearrangement links TRBV5-1 to TRBJ2-1, with 11 positions matching TRBD2. Trimming removed 4 bases from V and 7 bases from J; junction bases left unmatched: 10. Per the germline V gene, CDR1 is SGHRS and CDR2 is YFSETQ. This CDR3 contains 16 residues. The CDR3: CASSPGTSGGRNEQFF. The CDR3 DNA sequence: TGCGCCAGCAGCCCCGGGACTAGCGGAGGGCGGAATGAGCAGTTCTTC.

The rearrangement uses TRBV28 and TRBJ1-2; 7 bases fit TRBD1. V was pared by 8 bases and J by 3 bases, with 12 bases of the junction left unmatched. The CDR3 consists of 15 residues. Looked up from germline, CDR1 is MDHEN and CDR2 is SYDVKM. The CDR3 coding sequence is TGTGCCAGCCTCCAGAGGGCAGGGGGTCACTATGGCTACACCTTC. Protein product: CASLQRAGGHYGYTF.

This clone was observed a handful of times. This chain links TRBV28 with TRBJ2-1; D unresolved. V shed 1 base and J shed 5 bases, with 3 bases lying between them. CDR3 length equals 12 residues. Germline lookup yields CDR1 MDHEN and CDR2 SYDVKM. DNA for the CDR3: TGTGCCAGCAGTTTATTAAACAATGAGCAGTTCTTC. Translated, it gives CASSLLNNEQFF.

This sequence joins TRBV19 and TRBJ1-5; D uncertain. Between the trimmed V and J ends, which lost 3 bases and 3 bases, there was a span of 15 bases. There are 16 residues in the CDR3. Germline V gene data show CDR1 as LNHDA and CDR2 as SQIVND (reference sequence). The CDR3 DNA reads TGTGCCAGTAGTATGACACGGACTGTGGACAATCAGCCCCAGCATTTT. Its protein is CASSMTRTVDNQPQHF.

This clone was counted once. This chain links TRBV11-2 with TRBJ1-2; a weak D match, TRBD1 (6 bases). Germline-derived CDR1 and CDR2 are SGHAT and FQNNGV. Deletions cut 4 bases from V and 8 bases from J, with 17 bases between. The CDR3 is 14 residues long. In nucleotides, the CDR3 is TGTGCCAGCAGCTCGTTATACAGGGATTTCGGCTACACCTTC. Residues: CASSSLYRDFGYTF. Drawing the rest from reference TRBV11-2 and TRBJ1-2, the complete variable domain is EAGVAQSPRYKIIEKRQSVAFWCNPISGHATLYWYQQILGQGPKLLIQFQNNGVVDDSQLPKDRFSAERLKGVDSTLKIQPAKLEDSAVYLCASSSLYRDFGYTFGSGTRLTVV.

This chain uses TRBV5-6 with TRBJ1-1; D is ambiguous. Germline-derived CDR1 and CDR2 are SGHDT and YYEEEE. The CDR3 has 16 amino acids. The V end was cut by 0 bases, the J end by 3 bases, with 15 bases between. The CDR3 loop reads CASSLGASGKYTEAFF. The CDR3, as DNA: TGTGCCAGCAGCTTGGGGGCAAGCGGCAAATACACTGAAGCTTTCTTT.

J is TRBJ2-1 and V is TRBV4-1; 7 nucleotides align to TRBD2. Germline V lookup: CDR1 MGHRA, CDR2 YSYEKL. Germline trimming cut 5 bases from V and 0 bases from J; bases unmatched to any gene: 4. The CDR3 is made up of 15 amino acids. Written as DNA, the CDR3 is TGCGCCAGCAGCATGGGACTATCCTCCTACAATGAGCAGTTCTTC. Its protein is CASSMGLSSYNEQFF.

V and J are TRBV4-1 and TRBJ1-4; 7 nucleotides line up with TRBD1. Germline trimming cut 5 bases from V and 7 bases from J; bases unmatched to any gene: 10. Germline V gene sequence: CDR1 MGHRA, CDR2 YSYEKL. This CDR3 spans 15 amino acids. The CDR3 loop reads CASSSGRQGSEKLFF. CDR3 nucleotide sequence: TGCGCCAGCAGCTCGGGCCGACAGGGTAGTGAAAAACTGTTTTTT.

This chain joins TRBV28 and TRBJ1-2, with TRBD1 identical over 7 bases. From germline, CDR1 is MDHEN and CDR2 SYDVKM. The CDR3 is 14 residues long. Losses at the gene ends were 5 bases for V and 8 bases for J; bases not matched to a gene: 11. Here the CDR3 DNA reads TGTGCCAGCAGTCCCCCGGGACAGCACCTGGGCTACACCTTC. Translating it yields CASSPPGQHLGYTF.

The DNA for the CDR3 is TGTGCCAGCAGCTTGGGAGACGGTACCTATGGCTACACCTTC. Its protein is CASSLGDGTYGYTF. The chain joins TRBV7-3 to TRBJ1-2; D unresolved. CDR3 length: 14 residues. Germline V gene data show CDR1 as SGHTA and CDR2 as FQGTGA. V shed 3 bases and J shed 4 bases, with 12 bases lying between them.

The chain is built from TRBV19 and TRBJ1-3, with D unresolved. The CDR3 has 16 amino acids. The germline CDR1 and CDR2 sequences are LNHDA and SQIVND (reference sequence). Trimming took 4 bases from V and 0 from J, leaving 13 bases between them. The CDR3 is CASSNGGGYSGNTIYF. The CDR3 DNA sequence: TGTGCCAGTAGTAATGGAGGCGGCTACTCTGGAAACACCATATATTTT.

The chain combines TRBV9 with TRBJ2-3; TRBD2 agrees at 9 bases. The CDR3 runs to 16 residues. J was trimmed by 6 bases and V by 2 bases; bases with no gene match: 10. The V gene's germline CDR1 is SGDLS and CDR2 YYNGEE. CDR3: CASSVGSSGRLDTQYF. CDR3 sequence (DNA): TGTGCCAGCAGCGTGGGCAGTAGCGGGAGATTGGATACGCAGTATTTT.

The chain links TRBV3-1 (or the pseudogene TRBV3-2) to TRBJ1-2; D is perhaps TRBD1 (6 bases). V was clipped by 1 base and J by 6 bases, with 9 bases between them. This CDR3 contains 13 residues. Germline assignment: CDR1 LGHDT and CDR2 YNNKEL (reference sequence). CDR3 residues: CASSQGGGNGYTF. DNA of the CDR3: TGTGCCAGCAGCCAAGGAGGGGGTAATGGCTACACCTTC.